Here is one TCR beta chain with its context. The CDR3 is 16 amino acids. Deletions cut 2 bases from V and 0 bases from J, with 12 bases between. The germline V gene encodes CDR1 MNHEY and CDR2 SVGEGT. This specimen belongs to a study of blood T cell repertoires in COVID-19. For the study at large: The cDNA or gDNA used as material had been derived from T cells, B-cell-depleted T cells, or PBMCs.

This table comes from immunoSEQ multiplex PCR, and its TCRdb copy is limited to in-frame clones, with some not included. The repertoire includes about 260,000 clones, around 87% of them detected once, and 2% to 3% sits in the top ten. The source material was peripheral blood. This clonotype was sampled from a woman aged 45-60 years with acute or convalescent COVID-19. V gene TRBV6-2 or TRBV6-3 combines with J gene TRBJ2-3; no definite D call. The CDR3 DNA follows: TGTGCCAGCAGTTACCCCCGAGAGATTAGCACAGATACGCAGTATTTT. This translates into CASSYPREISTDTQYF.